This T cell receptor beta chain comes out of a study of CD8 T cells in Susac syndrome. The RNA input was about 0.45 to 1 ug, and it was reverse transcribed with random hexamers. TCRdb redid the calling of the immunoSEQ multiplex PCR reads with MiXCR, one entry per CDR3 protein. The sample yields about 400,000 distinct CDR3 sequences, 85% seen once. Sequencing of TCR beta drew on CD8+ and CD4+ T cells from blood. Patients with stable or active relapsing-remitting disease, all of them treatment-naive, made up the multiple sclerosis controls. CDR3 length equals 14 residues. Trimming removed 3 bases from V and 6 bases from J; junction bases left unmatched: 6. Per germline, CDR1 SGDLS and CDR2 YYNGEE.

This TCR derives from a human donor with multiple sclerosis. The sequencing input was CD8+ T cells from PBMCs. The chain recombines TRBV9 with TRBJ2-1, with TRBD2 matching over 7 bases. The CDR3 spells CASSGGDYVNEQFF. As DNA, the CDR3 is TGTGCCAGCAGCGGAGGGGACTACGTCAATGAGCAGTTCTTC.